This section outlines one T cell receptor (beta chain) sequence together with its context. This entry comes from a study of tumor-infiltrating lymphocytes in primary liver carcinoma. For each extraction, RNA and DNA were obtained together from 20-30 mg of unsorted bulk tissue. The authors made TCR beta cDNA from around 500 ng total RNA with a constant-region primer. Libraries covering TCR beta were generated through three nested multiplex PCR rounds (using a slightly modified ARM-PCR). Amplification in the first two PCR rounds was performed using TRBV1-TRBV30 forward primers and a C-beta reverse primer for 9 to 11 cycles each. TCRdb fed the multiplex PCR reads into MiXCR, producing one record per CDR3 protein. The table lists under 130,000 distinct CDR3 sequences, about four fifths of them singletons. This CDR3 has 15 amino acids. Per the germline V gene, CDR1 is MNHNY and CDR2 is SVGAGI (reference sequence).

Sequenced: liver tumor tissue from sampling region 3. The subset denotes: tumor region T3, left-lateral pole. This receptor was identified in a man aged 40-55 years with primary liver carcinoma and hepatitis B virus infection. The genes are TRBV6-6 and TRBJ1-5; D uncertain. DNA for the CDR3: TGTTCCAACCAAAGGACGGACTTTAGCAATCAGCCCCAGCATTTT. This gives the protein CSNQRTDFSNQPQHF.